This passage covers 25 T cell receptor beta chains from one sample sequenced in a study of radiotherapy plus CTLA-4 blockade in lung cancer. Profiled with immunoSEQ multiplex PCR; TCRdb holds only in-frame clones, not every one. The table has under 65,000 clones, roughly 77% seen once. This specimen consisted of peripheral blood, obtained from a patient treated with radiotherapy plus ipilimumab. The receptors originated from a human donor with non-small cell lung cancer who had a complete response to radiotherapy plus ipilimumab.

J is TRBJ2-7 and V is TRBV10-3; 7 bases agree with TRBD1. CDR3 length: 19 amino acids. V gave up 3 bases and J gave up 2 bases; unmatched junction bases: 19. Germline V CDR1 and CDR2: ENHRY, SYGVKD. CDR3 in DNA: TGTGCCATCAGTGATCCTTCCGAAGGGGGCCTCCTTTTAGCCTACGAGCAGTACTTC. It encodes CAISDPSEGGLLLAYEQYF.

The chain has TRBV29-1 and TRBJ1-2; D perhaps matches TRBD1 (6 bases). This CDR3 is built from 13 residues. V was clipped by 7 bases and J by 3 bases, with 15 bases between them. CDR1 and CDR2 from the germline V gene are SQVTM and ANQGSEA. CDR3 DNA: TGCAGCGGAGCTCAGGGGATGGACTATGGCTACACCTTC. Translating it yields CSGAQGMDYGYTF.

The CDR3 nucleotides are TGTGCCAGCAGTGAATTGTCAAGGGGTCCCCTTGGAAACACCATATATTTT. It yields the protein CASSELSRGPLGNTIYF. V and J are TRBV2 and TRBJ1-3; D may be TRBD1 (5 bases). Germline V CDR1 and CDR2: SNHLY, FYNNEI. The CDR3 length is 17 residues. V gave up 2 bases and J gave up 3 bases, with 17 bases separating them.

The chain joins TRBV28 to TRBJ1-1; TRBD1 matches at 10 bases. With 6 bases clipped from V and 6 bases from J, the junction kept 7 bases outside the gene matches. CDR3 size: 14 residues. Germline V gene sequence: CDR1 MDHEN, CDR2 SYDVKM. CDR3 in amino acids: CASSSTGGAAEAFF. CDR3 in DNA: TGTGCCAGCAGCTCGACAGGGGGCGCGGCTGAAGCTTTCTTT.

This clone was picked up one time. The chain carries TRBV4-3 and TRBJ2-2; TRBD1 might be the D (7 bases). Germline CDR1 and CDR2: LGHNA and YSLEER. The CDR3 runs to 13 residues. V was cut by 7 bases and J by 7 bases, with 13 bases left in between. The CDR3 reads CASNAGGHGELFF. The CDR3 bases are TGCGCCAGCAACGCAGGGGGGCACGGGGAGCTGTTTTTT.

V usage is TRBV28 and J usage is TRBJ2-2; 11 bases map to TRBD1. The germline gives CDR1 MDHEN, CDR2 SYDVKM. The V gene end was trimmed by 2 bases and the J gene end by 6 bases; junction bases not matched to a gene: 2. The CDR3 runs 15 residues. The CDR3 coding sequence is TGTGCCAGCAGTTTAATGGGACAGGGGGCCGGGGAGCTGTTTTTT. Protein: CASSLMGQGAGELFF.

The chain links TRBV18 to TRBJ2-1; TRBD2 aligns across 12 bases. Germline V gene sequence: CDR1 KGHSH, CDR2 LQKENI. After removal of 3 bases from V and 3 bases from J, the junction contained 3 bases not matched to a gene. The CDR3 is 16 amino acids. The CDR3 loop is CASSPKTSGSYNEQFF. For the CDR3, the DNA is TGTGCCAGCTCACCGAAGACTAGCGGGAGCTACAATGAGCAGTTCTTC.

J is TRBJ2-2 and V is TRBV2; D perhaps matches TRBD2 (6 bases). V was pared by 7 bases and J by 3 bases, with 15 bases between. Germline V gene sequence: CDR1 SNHLY, CDR2 FYNNEI. The CDR3 is made up of 15 amino acids. In nucleotides, the CDR3 is TGTGCCAGCAACACGCGGAGGGCATACACCGGGGAGCTGTTTTTT. Its protein product is CASNTRRAYTGELFF.

V gene TRBV19 combines with J gene TRBJ2-7; D is possibly TRBD1 (6 bases). From germline, CDR1 is LNHDA and CDR2 SQIVND (reference sequence). V lost 6 bases and J 2 bases, leaving 11 bases between the germline ends. This CDR3 contains 13 residues. CDR3 DNA sequence: TGTGCCAGTAGGTACAGGGATACCTACGAGCAGTACTTC. This encodes CASRYRDTYEQYF.

This chain uses TRBV2 with TRBJ1-2, with D perhaps matching TRBD1 (6 bases). The ends were cut back, 6 bases at V and 4 bases at J, with 18 bases in the middle. Germline assignment: CDR1 SNHLY and CDR2 FYNNEI. CDR3 length equals 15 residues. The DNA for the CDR3 is TGTGCCAGCAGAACCACAGGGAAGGGGCGCTATGGCTACACCTTC. Encoded protein: CASRTTGKGRYGYTF.

V and J are TRBV5-6 and TRBJ2-7, with 10 bases lining up with TRBD1. In germline, CDR1 is SGHDT, CDR2 YYEEEE. Trimming took 4 bases from V and 4 from J; bases not matched to a gene: 8. The CDR3 length is 15 residues. CDR3: CASSPRDRGWYEQYF. In DNA form, the CDR3 reads TGTGCCAGCAGCCCCCGGGACAGGGGATGGTACGAGCAGTACTTC.

Note on this clone: Other DNA sequences from this sample encode an identical CDR3 as well. The CDR3 bases are TGTGCCAGCAGCTTGAGTAGCGGGAACACCGGGGAGCTGTTTTTT. Its protein is CASSLSSGNTGELFF. The chain employs TRBV7-9 and TRBJ2-2, with D tentatively TRBD2 (6 bases). From germline, CDR1 is SEHNR and CDR2 FQNEAQ (reference sequence). Trimming took 3 bases from V and 1 from J, leaving 9 bases between them. This CDR3 contains 15 residues.

Concerning this clone: Within the sample, other DNA sequences also encode this same CDR3. The V and J genes are TRBV6-5 and TRBJ2-3; D might be TRBD2 (6 bases). This CDR3 is 14 amino acids long. The V end was cut by 3 bases, the J end by 1 base, with 8 bases between. Germline V lookup: CDR1 MNHEY, CDR2 SVGAGI. DNA of the CDR3: TGTGCCAGCAGTTATAGCGGAGGCACAGATACGCAGTATTTT. Translated, it gives CASSYSGGTDTQYF.

J is TRBJ1-5 and V is TRBV2, with D possibly TRBD1 on 6 matching bases. CDR3 length equals 16 residues. Germline V lookup: CDR1 SNHLY, CDR2 FYNNEI. Trimming cost V 0 bases and J 8 bases, with 17 bases left between them. CDR3 nucleotides: TGTGCCAGCAGTGAAGCGCGGGGGGCCCTGGATAAGCCCCAGCATTTT. This sequence encodes CASSEARGALDKPQHF.

This chain links TRBV5-4 with TRBJ1-2; no definite D call. In germline, CDR1 is SGHNT, CDR2 YYREEE (reference sequence). Trimming cost V 0 bases and J 8 bases, with 14 bases left between them. The CDR3 runs to 14 residues. The CDR3 reads CASSLGGTTRGYTF. The CDR3 bases are TGTGCCAGCAGCTTGGGGGGTACGACTAGAGGCTACACCTTC.

The DNA of the CDR3 is TGTGCCAGTAGTATAGAGACTTCCGGGGGAGCTTTCTTT. Translating gives CASSIETSGGAFF. The rearrangement uses TRBV19 and TRBJ1-1; TRBD1 is a possible D gene (5 bases). The CDR3 loop spans 13 amino acids. Germline V gene data show CDR1 as LNHDA and CDR2 as SQIVND (reference sequence). V lost 0 bases, J lost 10 bases, and 12 bases lay in between.

This chain joins TRBV18 and TRBJ2-1; tentative D call: TRBD2 (5 bases). Germline V gene sequence: CDR1 KGHSH, CDR2 LQKENI. With 2 bases removed from V and 10 bases from J, the gap between germline ends came to 9 bases. The CDR3 is 12 amino acids. CDR3 DNA: TGTGCCAGCTCACCAGCGGGCAAGGAGCAGTTCTTC. Translation gives CASSPAGKEQFF.

V usage is TRBV30 and J usage is TRBJ2-1, with 10 positions matching TRBD2. This CDR3 has 13 amino acids. Germline V CDR1 and CDR2: GTSNPN, SVGIG (reference sequence). The ends lost 4 bases at V and 5 bases at J; junction bases unmatched: 2. The CDR3 DNA sequence: TGTGCCTGGACTAGCGGGAGAAACAATGAGCAGTTCTTC. It codes for CAWTSGRNNEQFF.

V is TRBV6-5 and J is TRBJ1-2; 11 bases line up with TRBD1. Germline CDR1 and CDR2: MNHEY and SVGAGI. The V segment lost 3 bases and the J segment 3 bases; nucleotides outside the gene matches: 6. CDR3 length: 16 residues. CDR3 nucleotides: TGTGCCAGCAGTTATTACGGACAGGGGGCGGACTATGGCTACACCTTC. As protein: CASSYYGQGADYGYTF.

This clone has only one observation. CDR3 protein: CASSTLGGYQETQYF. CDR3 nucleotides: TGTGCCAGCAGCACCCTGGGGGGTTACCAAGAGACCCAGTACTTC. The chain carries TRBV9 and TRBJ2-5; a possible D gene is TRBD2 (6 bases). V was trimmed by 4 bases and J by 0 bases, leaving 13 bases between them. The CDR3 is 15 amino acids. In germline, CDR1 is SGDLS, CDR2 YYNGEE.

V gene TRBV27 combines with J gene TRBJ1-2, with TRBD1 identical over 12 bases. CDR3 size: 15 residues. Germline CDR1 is MNHEY and CDR2 is SMNVEV (reference sequence). Trimming at V came to 2 bases and at J to 8 bases, leaving 6 bases not matched to a gene. This chain's CDR3 is CASSLKGQGAIGYTF. The CDR3 DNA follows: TGTGCCAGCAGTTTAAAGGGACAGGGGGCAATCGGCTACACCTTC.

The chain employs TRBV15 and TRBJ1-1; D unresolved. Germline CDR1 is LNHNV and CDR2 is YYDKDF (reference sequence). CDR3 length: 13 amino acids. Trimming removed 5 bases at V and 1 base at J, with 8 bases between. The chain's CDR3 is CATSPKKNTEAFF. In DNA, the CDR3 is TGTGCCACCAGCCCTAAGAAGAACACTGAAGCTTTCTTT.

This chain joins TRBV11-2 and TRBJ2-2, with D maybe TRBD1 (6 bases). Germline CDR1 and CDR2: SGHAT and FQNNGV. This CDR3 spans 18 amino acids. V was clipped by 6 bases and J by 0 bases, with 20 bases between them. The CDR3 DNA sequence: TGTGCCAGCAGTAAGAGGTTGGGACAAACTACGAACACCGGGGAGCTGTTTTTT. Its translation: CASSKRLGQTTNTGELFF.

J is TRBJ2-5 and V is TRBV19; maybe TRBD2 (5 bases). V was trimmed by 4 bases and J by 1 base, leaving 16 bases between them. The CDR3 spans 16 residues. Germline loops: CDR1 LNHDA, CDR2 SQIVND (reference sequence). In DNA form, the CDR3 reads TGTGCCAGTAGTACATTGACACCCCGGGGCCAAGAGACCCAGTACTTC. This encodes CASSTLTPRGQETQYF.

The V call is TRBV4-3, the J call TRBJ2-1; weak D call: TRBD1 (6 bases). The germline gives CDR1 LGHNA, CDR2 YSLEER. Trimming shortened V by 1 base and J by 8 bases, and 12 bases separated the two germline ends. CDR3 length equals 14 residues. CDR3 in amino acids: CASSQGGQYDEQFF. DNA for the CDR3: TGCGCCAGCAGCCAAGGAGGACAGTACGATGAGCAGTTCTTC.